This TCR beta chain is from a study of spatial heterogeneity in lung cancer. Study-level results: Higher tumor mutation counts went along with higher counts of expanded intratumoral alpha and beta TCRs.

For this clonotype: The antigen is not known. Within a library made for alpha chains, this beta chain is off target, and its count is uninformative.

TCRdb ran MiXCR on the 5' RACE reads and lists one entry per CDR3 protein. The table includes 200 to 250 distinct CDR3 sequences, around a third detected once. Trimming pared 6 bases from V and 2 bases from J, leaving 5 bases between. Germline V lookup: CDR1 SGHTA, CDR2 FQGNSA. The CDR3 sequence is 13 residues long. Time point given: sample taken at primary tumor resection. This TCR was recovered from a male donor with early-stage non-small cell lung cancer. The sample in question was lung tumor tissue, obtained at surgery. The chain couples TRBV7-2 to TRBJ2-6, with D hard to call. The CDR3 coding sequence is TGTGCCAGCAGAGTGGCTGGGGCCAACGTCCTGACTTTC. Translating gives CASRVAGANVLTF.